This is a list of T cell receptor beta chains from one sample in a study of blood T cell repertoires in COVID-19. The repertoire was sequenced with immunoSEQ multiplex PCR; TCRdb's copy has only in-frame clones and lacks some. The repertoire has 200,000 to 250,000 clones, roughly four fifths of them found once; the top ten carry about 2%. Sequenced sample: peripheral blood. These receptors all come from a woman older than 75 with acute or convalescent COVID-19. Both conserved end residues are part of each CDR3. A D gene is named only where the DNA matches it firmly. Not every row has a clone size; where given, it reads once, few, many or a size class.

V	J	D	size	CDR3	DNA
TRBV5-5	TRBJ1-6	TRBD1	.	CASSPTTGTNSPLHF	TGTGCCAGCAGCCCTACGACAGGGACAAATTCACCCCTCCACTTT
TRBV29-1	TRBJ1-2	.	.	CSVTPRDGYTF	TGCAGCGTAACACCCAGGGATGGCTACACCTTC
TRBV11-2	TRBJ1-6	.	.	CASSFGAWDSPLHF	TGTGCCAGCAGCTTTGGGGCCTGGGATTCACCCCTCCACTTT
TRBV5-1	TRBJ1-6	TRBD1	.	CASSLGQGTGDTLHF	TGCGCCAGCAGCTTGGGTCAGGGGACAGGGGACACCCTCCACTTT
TRBV2	TRBJ1-4	TRBD1	.	CASSVTLRQGSEEKLFF	TGTGCCAGCAGTGTCACTCTACGACAGGGGTCCGAGGAAAAACTGTTTTTT
TRBV12-2	TRBJ2-3	.	once	CASPHLAGGGTDTQYF	TGTGCAAGTCCCCATTTAGCGGGAGGCGGCACAGATACGCAGTATTTT
TRBV11-2	TRBJ2-1	TRBD2	.	CASSLVAGDEQFF	TGTGCCAGCAGCTTAGTTGCGGGGGATGAGCAGTTCTTC
TRBV7-8	TRBJ1-5	TRBD1	once	CASSPRDRGLSQPQHF	TGTGCCAGCAGCCCCCGGGACAGGGGATTGAGTCAGCCCCAGCATTTT
TRBV7-2	TRBJ2-1	TRBD2	few	CASSFNGLAGAEQFF	TGTGCCAGCAGCTTCAATGGACTAGCGGGAGCTGAGCAGTTCTTC
TRBV3-1/TRBV3-2	TRBJ1-1	.	.	CASRLQGYTEAFF	TGTGCCAGCAGACTTCAGGGATACACTGAAGCTTTCTTT
TRBV19	TRBJ2-3	.	.	CASSIVLAATDTQYF	TGTGCCAGTAGTATAGTACTCGCGGCCACAGATACGCAGTATTTT
TRBV28	TRBJ1-2	TRBD1	.	CASSPFDRDYGYTF	TGTGCCAGCAGTCCTTTCGACAGGGACTATGGCTACACCTTC
TRBV18	TRBJ1-1	.	.	CASSPIGQQNTEAFF	TGTGCCAGCTCACCGATAGGACAGCAGAACACTGAAGCTTTCTTT
TRBV6-5	TRBJ1-5	.	once	CASSSTTGFRNQPQHF	TGTGCCAGCAGTTCAACCACAGGGTTTCGAAATCAGCCCCAGCATTTT
TRBV19	TRBJ1-1	.	.	CASSGGRERNTEAFF	TGTGCCAGTAGTGGGGGCAGGGAGCGGAACACTGAAGCTTTCTTT
TRBV5-6	TRBJ1-2	.	.	CASSSRVRGTNYGYTF	TGTGCCAGCAGCTCTAGGGTCAGGGGTACGAACTATGGCTACACCTTC
TRBV7-9	TRBJ1-6	.	.	CASSLMGGGSPLHF	TGTGCCAGCAGCTTGATGGGGGGTGGGTCACCCCTCCACTTT
TRBV28	TRBJ2-1	.	.	CASSLLRGEQFF	TGTGCCAGCAGTTTACTTAGGGGTGAGCAGTTCTTC
TRBV6-4	TRBJ1-1	.	.	CASSAQRGTEAFF	TGTGCCAGCAGTGCCCAGCGGGGCACTGAAGCTTTCTTT
TRBV28	TRBJ2-5	.	.	CASNSGETQYF	TGTGCCAGTAACTCAGGAGAGACCCAGTACTTC
TRBV2	TRBJ2-2	.	.	CANRGGSSTGELFF	TGTGCCAACAGGGGGGGATCGAGCACCGGGGAGCTGTTTTTT
TRBV6-5	TRBJ2-7	.	once	CASSYSAGSSYEQYF	TGTGCCAGCAGTTACTCCGCGGGGTCCTCCTACGAGCAGTACTTC
TRBV9	TRBJ2-3	.	.	CASSVAETSTDTQYF	TGTGCCAGCAGCGTAGCTGAGACTAGCACAGATACGCAGTATTTT
TRBV29-1	TRBJ1-1	.	.	CSVAQGGTEAFF	TGCAGCGTTGCACAGGGAGGGACTGAAGCTTTCTTT
TRBV6-5	TRBJ1-6	.	.	CASSYGGGALNSPLHF	TGTGCCAGCAGTTACGGTGGGGGCGCTCTTAATTCACCCCTCCACTTT
TRBV3-1/TRBV3-2	TRBJ2-3	.	.	CASSHRDTQYF	TGTGCCAGCAGCCATAGAGATACGCAGTATTTT
TRBV6-1	TRBJ1-6	.	.	CASSEGGGVRRNSPLHF	TGTGCCAGCAGTGAGGGAGGGGGAGTGAGGAGAAATTCACCCCTCCACTTT
TRBV9	TRBJ2-5	TRBD2	.	CASSPGGQETQYF	TGTGCCAGCAGCCCGGGGGGTCAAGAGACCCAGTACTTC
TRBV5-1	TRBJ1-4	.	.	CASRMDTYEKLFF	TGCGCCAGTCGAATGGACACTTATGAAAAACTGTTTTTT
TRBV29-1	TRBJ2-1	TRBD2	.	CSVELAGYNEQFF	TGCAGCGTTGAACTAGCGGGTTACAATGAGCAGTTCTTC
TRBV19	TRBJ2-7	TRBD1	.	CASSISDRVDEQYF	TGTGCCAGTAGTATCTCCGACAGGGTCGACGAGCAGTACTTC
TRBV12-3/TRBV12-4	TRBJ1-1	.	.	CANGRGRNTEAFF	TGTGCCAACGGGAGGGGGAGGAACACTGAAGCTTTCTTT
TRBV2	TRBJ1-6	TRBD1	.	CASSPTGMNSPLHF	TGTGCCAGCAGCCCGACAGGGATGAATTCACCCCTCCACTTT
TRBV19	TRBJ1-2	.	.	CASSIRTAGSNFNYGYTF	TGTGCCAGTAGTATTCGGACAGCGGGATCGAACTTTAACTATGGCTACACCTTC
TRBV5-1	TRBJ1-4	.	.	CASSPQGTNEKLFF	TGCGCCAGCAGCCCCCAGGGGACTAATGAAAAACTGTTTTTT
TRBV7-8	TRBJ1-4	.	.	CASSRSSLGAGTNEKLFF	TGTGCCAGCAGCCGCAGCTCATTGGGGGCAGGGACTAATGAAAAACTGTTTTTT
TRBV28	TRBJ2-2	.	once	CASSPDSGELFF	TGTGCCAGCAGTCCAGATTCCGGGGAGCTGTTTTTT
TRBV7-2	TRBJ1-6	TRBD1	once	CASSNGQGLTLHF	TGTGCCAGCAGCAACGGACAGGGTCTCACCCTCCACTTT
TRBV6-5	TRBJ2-1	TRBD1	.	CASTPGQSYNEQFF	TGTGCCAGCACTCCGGGACAGAGTTACAATGAGCAGTTCTTC
TRBV2	TRBJ1-4	.	.	CASSLDATTSTRLPPSF	TGTGCCAGCAGCCTTGACGCCACGACCAGTACCAGACTCCCCCCCTCATTT
TRBV28	TRBJ2-1	TRBD1	.	CASSSGRGFYNEQFF	TGTGCCAGCAGTTCGGGCAGGGGGTTCTACAATGAGCAGTTCTTC